The 22 T cell receptor beta chains below were found in one sample sequenced in a study of cytomegalovirus exposure and HLA in healthy donors (dated by TCRdb to about 2017). Libraries came from the immunoSEQ multiplex PCR assay. For the multiplex PCR, a mixture combining 60 forward primers for TCR Vbeta segments and 13 reverse primers for TCR Jbeta segments was used. TCRdb holds this immuneACCESS table with in-frame rearrangements only. Some clones are missing; in checked studies, unresolved V genes explain under half, and the rest has no known cause. The sample table includes more than 85,000 clones. The ten top clones hold roughly 6% of the sample. The specimen was PBMCs. The receptors originated from a girl under 18 in good health and CMV-seropositive.

The rearrangement uses TRBV7-6 and TRBJ2-1; TRBD2 is a possible D gene (6 bases). This CDR3 has 15 amino acids. Trimming left V 1 base short and J 6 bases short, with 13 bases between. Germline loops: CDR1 SGHVS, CDR2 FNYEAQ. Here the CDR3 DNA reads TGTGCCAGCAGCTTAGGTTTAGAAGCGGGCAATGAGCAGTTCTTC. This gives the protein CASSLGLEAGNEQFF.

The rearrangement joins TRBV5-1 to TRBJ2-3, with a weak D call TRBD2 (6 bases). The CDR3 extends over 13 amino acids. Germline-derived CDR1 and CDR2 are SGHRS and YFSETQ. V was shortened by 4 bases and J by 0 bases, with 6 bases between the two germline ends. DNA for the CDR3: TGCGCCAGCAGCGCGGGGAGCACAGATACGCAGTATTTT. It translates to CASSAGSTDTQYF.

The genes are TRBV9 and TRBJ1-2, with 9 nucleotides matching TRBD1. Germline assignment: CDR1 SGDLS and CDR2 YYNGEE. V dropped 0 bases and J dropped 5; count of bases not matched to a gene: 2. The CDR3 totals 14 residues. The CDR3 loop reads CASSVGTGVYGYTF. CDR3 bases: TGTGCCAGCAGCGTAGGGACAGGGGTATATGGCTACACCTTC.

This chain joins TRBV7-2 and TRBJ2-7; 7 positions match TRBD2. J was trimmed by 3 bases and V by 4 bases; bases with no gene match: 6. CDR3 length: 14 residues. Germline V gene data show CDR1 as SGHTA and CDR2 as FQGNSA. CDR3: CASSSITSDYEQYF. CDR3 bases: TGTGCCAGCAGCTCGATAACTAGCGACTACGAGCAGTACTTC. Full variable domain (outside the CDR3, taken from reference TRBV7-2 and TRBJ2-7): GAGVSQSPSNKVTEKGKDVELRCDPISGHTALYWYRQSLGQGLEFLIYFQGNSAPDKSGLPSDRFSAERTGGSVSTLTIQRTQQEDSAVYLCASSSITSDYEQYFGPGTRLTVT.

The rearrangement joins TRBV29-1 to TRBJ1-2; unclear D gene. The CDR3 is 13 amino acids. Per the germline V gene, CDR1 is SQVTM and CDR2 is ANQGSEA. Trimming pared 1 base from V and 5 bases from J, leaving 11 bases between. The CDR3 DNA reads TGCAGCGTTGAAGGGAGCAGTGTATATGGCTACACCTTC. Translated: CSVEGSSVYGYTF.

V and J are TRBV11-2 and TRBJ2-7; 7 bases map to TRBD2. The CDR3 extends over 15 amino acids. In germline, CDR1 is SGHAT, CDR2 FQNNGV. Germline trimming cut 0 bases from V and 3 bases from J; bases unmatched to any gene: 5. The CDR3 here is CASSLDRLAGYEQYF. The CDR3 DNA reads TGTGCCAGCAGCTTAGATCGACTAGCTGGCTACGAGCAGTACTTC.

In the case of this clone: Other DNA sequences in this sample translate to the same CDR3. The chain joins TRBV4-1 to TRBJ1-1; D is uncertain. From germline, CDR1 is MGHRA and CDR2 YSYEKL. With 0 bases removed from V and 5 bases from J, the gap between germline ends came to 10 bases. This CDR3 spans 14 amino acids. The CDR3 sequence is CASSQDLGGTEAFF. As DNA, the CDR3 is TGCGCCAGCAGCCAAGATCTCGGAGGGACTGAAGCTTTCTTT.

The chain recombines TRBV5-6 with TRBJ1-5, with TRBD1 matching over 9 bases. Germline CDR1 and CDR2: SGHDT and YYEEEE. Trimming cost V 3 bases and J 7 bases; bases outside gene matches: 5. This CDR3 is built from 14 residues. CDR3 region: CASSYGTGRQPQHF. For the CDR3, the DNA is TGTGCCAGCAGCTACGGGACAGGGCGCCAGCCCCAGCATTTT.

This clone is classed as medium-sized by frequency. The chain links TRBV19 to TRBJ2-7, with D possibly TRBD1 on 6 matching bases. Between the trimmed V and J ends, which lost 1 base and 5 bases, there was a span of 9 bases. Germline V gene lookup returns CDR1 LNHDA and CDR2 SQIVND (reference sequence). This CDR3 has 13 residues. CDR3 in amino acids: CASSIASGDEQYV. The CDR3 nucleotides read TGTGCCAGTAGTATAGCCTCAGGGGACGAGCAGTACGTC.

DNA of the CDR3: TGTGCCAGCAGCGTAGCGGGGTCACTAAATGAAAAACTGTTTTTT. This codes for CASSVAGSLNEKLFF. The V and J genes are TRBV9 and TRBJ1-4; D unresolved. Germline V lookup: CDR1 SGDLS, CDR2 YYNGEE. V was shortened by 0 bases and J by 5 bases, with 11 bases between the two germline ends. This CDR3 is built from 15 residues.

The genes are TRBV4-1 and TRBJ2-3; perhaps TRBD2 as D (6 bases). CDR3 length: 17 residues. In germline, CDR1 is MGHRA, CDR2 YSYEKL. Between the trimmed V and J ends, which lost 0 bases and 2 bases, there was a span of 15 bases. DNA of the CDR3: TGCGCCAGCAGCCAAGAAGCGGCGGGGTTTCTCACAGATACGCAGTATTTT. It translates to CASSQEAAGFLTDTQYF.

This sequence joins TRBV7-9 and TRBJ1-3, with TRBD1 identical over 7 bases. V dropped 3 bases and J dropped 12; count of bases not matched to a gene: 5. This CDR3 is 12 amino acids long. Germline V CDR1 and CDR2: SEHNR, FQNEAQ (reference sequence). This CDR3 reads CASSLVDRSIYF. CDR3 DNA: TGTGCCAGCAGCTTGGTGGACAGGAGCATATATTTT. Full variable domain (outside the CDR3, taken from reference TRBV7-9 and TRBJ1-3): DTGVSQNPRHKITKRGQNVTFRCDPISEHNRLYWYRQTLGQGPEFLTYFQNEAQLEKSRLLSDRFSAERPKGSFSTLEIQRTEQGDSAMYLCASSLVDRSIYFGEGSWLTVV.

The V gene is TRBV19, the J gene TRBJ1-1; perhaps TRBD1 as D (5 bases). Trimming stripped 5 bases from V and 0 bases from J, with 10 bases between. CDR1 is LNHDA, CDR2 SQIVND, per germline (reference sequence). This CDR3 has 14 residues. This CDR3 is CASSLTGLNTEAFF. CDR3 DNA sequence: TGTGCCAGTAGTCTCACAGGCTTGAACACTGAAGCTTTCTTT. The complete variable domain, with remaining parts taken from reference TRBV19 and TRBJ1-1, reads DGGITQSPKYLFRKEGQNVTLSCEQNLNHDAMYWYRQDPGQGLRLIYYSQIVNDFQKGDIAEGYSVSREKKESFPLTVTSAQKNPTAFYLCASSLTGLNTEAFFGQGTRLTVV.

The chain carries TRBV25-1 and TRBJ2-2, with a tentative D call TRBD1 (6 bases). The CDR3 covers 14 residues. Trimming took 3 bases from V and 7 from J, leaving 12 bases between them. Germline V CDR1 and CDR2: MGHDK, SYGVNS. The CDR3 region is CASSEGQGIGELFF. Here the CDR3 DNA reads TGTGCCAGCAGTGAGGGCCAGGGGATCGGGGAGCTGTTTTTT.

This chain joins TRBV7-9 and TRBJ1-1; TRBD1 matches at 9 bases. The CDR3 runs to 15 residues. Trimming at V came to 5 bases and at J to 4 bases, leaving 8 bases not matched to a gene. The germline V gene has CDR1 SEHNR and CDR2 FQNEAQ (reference sequence). As DNA, the CDR3 is TGTGCCAGCAGCGTCGGGACAGGGTTGGTCACTGAAGCTTTCTTT. The encoded protein is CASSVGTGLVTEAFF.

This chain joins TRBV19 and TRBJ1-3, with TRBD1 as a possible D gene (5 bases). Trimming removed 6 bases from V and 2 bases from J, with 11 bases in between. Germline V gene lookup returns CDR1 LNHDA and CDR2 SQIVND (reference sequence). This CDR3 has 14 residues. CDR3 nucleotides: TGTGCCAGTAGAGACAGTCCTGCTGGAAACACCATATATTTT. As protein: CASRDSPAGNTIYF. Combining the CDR3 with reference TRBV19 and TRBJ1-3 gives the whole variable domain DGGITQSPKYLFRKEGQNVTLSCEQNLNHDAMYWYRQDPGQGLRLIYYSQIVNDFQKGDIAEGYSVSREKKESFPLTVTSAQKNPTAFYLCASRDSPAGNTIYFGEGSWLTVV.

CDR3 region: CASSLIGGSYNEQFF. CDR3 nucleotides: TGTGCCAGCAGTTTAATTGGCGGCTCCTACAATGAGCAGTTCTTC. V and J are TRBV28 and TRBJ2-1; D remains ambiguous. Germline V gives CDR1 MDHEN, CDR2 SYDVKM. This CDR3 is built from 15 residues. Trimming left V 2 bases short and J 0 bases short, with 8 bases between.

This chain links TRBV27 with TRBJ1-6; 9 bases line up with TRBD1. The V gene's germline CDR1 is MNHEY and CDR2 SMNVEV (reference sequence). J gave up 14 bases and V 5 bases, and 7 bases lay outside the gene matches. The CDR3 is made up of 13 amino acids. The CDR3 spells CASSGQGRASLHF. The CDR3 DNA reads as TGTGCCAGCAGTGGACAGGGGCGCGCCTCCCTCCACTTT.

J is TRBJ1-2 and V is TRBV18; 7 bases fit TRBD1. V shed 6 bases, J shed 4 bases, and the junction held 20 bases outside the gene matches. This CDR3 spans 18 amino acids. CDR1 is KGHSH, CDR2 LQKENI, per germline. CDR3 nucleotide sequence: TGTGCCAGCTCGGTCCGACAGGGACGATATCAGGGGGTCTATGGCTACACCTTC. Its translation is CASSVRQGRYQGVYGYTF.

About this clone: One end of the junction does not line up with germline, which may come from a read error. Other DNA sequences of this sample code for an identical CDR3. The chain is built from TRBV19 and TRBJ1-6; D call uncertain. The V gene's germline CDR1 is LNHDA and CDR2 SQIVND (reference sequence). The CDR3 runs 14 residues. The CDR3 is CASTGGGFGSPLHF. The CDR3, as DNA: TGTGCAAGTACTGGAGGAGGTTTCGGTTCACCCCTCCACTTT.

This chain joins TRBV4-2 and TRBJ1-2; 7 positions match TRBD1. The CDR3 totals 13 residues. Germline V gene data show CDR1 as LGHNA and CDR2 as YNFKEQ. Unmatched junction bases numbered 3, after V lost 6 bases and J lost 2 bases. The CDR3 region has the DNA TGTGCCAGCAGTCAACAGGGGAACTATGGCTACACCTTC. Protein product: CASSQQGNYGYTF.

The rearrangement uses TRBV23-1 and TRBJ1-6; TRBD1 matches 7 bases. TRBV23-1 is placed among ORFs of uncertain function. CDR3 length equals 17 residues. The V gene end was trimmed by 0 bases and the J gene end by 5 bases; junction bases not matched to a gene: 7. CDR3 residues: CASSQSFPGTDNSPLHF. As DNA, the CDR3 is TGCGCCAGCAGTCAATCGTTCCCCGGGACAGATAATTCACCCCTCCACTTT.